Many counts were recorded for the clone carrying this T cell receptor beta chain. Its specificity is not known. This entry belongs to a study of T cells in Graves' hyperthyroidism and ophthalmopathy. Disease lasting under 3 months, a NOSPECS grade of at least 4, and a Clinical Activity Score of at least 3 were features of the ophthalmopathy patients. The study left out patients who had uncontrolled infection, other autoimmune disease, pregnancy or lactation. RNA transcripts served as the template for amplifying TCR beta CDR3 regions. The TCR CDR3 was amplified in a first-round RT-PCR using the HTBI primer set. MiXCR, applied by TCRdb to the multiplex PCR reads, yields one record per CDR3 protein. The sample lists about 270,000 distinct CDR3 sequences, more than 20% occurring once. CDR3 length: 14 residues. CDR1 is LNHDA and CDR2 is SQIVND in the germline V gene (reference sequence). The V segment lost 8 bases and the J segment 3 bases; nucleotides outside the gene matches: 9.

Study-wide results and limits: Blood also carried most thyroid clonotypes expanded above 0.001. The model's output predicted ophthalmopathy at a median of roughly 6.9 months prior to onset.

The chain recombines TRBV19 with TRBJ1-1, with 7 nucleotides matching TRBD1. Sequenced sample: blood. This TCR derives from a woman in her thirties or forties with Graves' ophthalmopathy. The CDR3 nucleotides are TGTGCCAGTTGGACAGGTCGGGCGGACACTGAAGCTTTCTTT. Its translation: CASWTGRADTEAFF.